Below, one TCR beta chain is given with its context. One end of the junction is discordant with germline, which a read error may explain. Germline loops: CDR1 LGHDT, CDR2 YNNKEL (reference sequence). The CDR3 has 12 amino acids. These data originate in a study of blood T cell repertoires in COVID-19. In the study overall: Specimens from acute and convalescent COVID-19 originated in the United States, Italy and Spain. In each case, the material was cDNA or gDNA derived from T cells, B-cell-depleted T cells, or PBMCs.

Authors' processing steps: Reference gene primers were amplified, and this amplification served to estimate nucleated cell counts. The method was immunoSEQ multiplex PCR; TCRdb's version includes in-frame clones alone and lacks a portion of them. V and J calls and clone size are copied from that table; D and trimming were computed from the DNA. The sample carries tens of thousands of clones, over 80% recorded once. The sequenced sample consisted of peripheral blood. This receptor was identified in a man in his 70s with acute or convalescent COVID-19. V usage is TRBV3-1 (or the pseudogene TRBV3-2) and J usage is TRBJ1-2; D ambiguous. The CDR3 region is CASSQFLVSGIF. The CDR3 DNA reads as TGTGCCAGCAGCCAATTTTTAGTTTCGGGGATATTC.